This TCR beta chain comes out of a study of shared clonotypes between healthy human individuals. Overall study results and limits: The expectation was that sequencing depth would affect clonotype sharing among donors.

With 0 bases removed from V and 8 bases from J, the gap between germline ends came to 11 bases. The CDR3 has 13 residues. The germline V gene has CDR1 SGHNT and CDR2 YYREEE (reference sequence). Per the original methods: ImmunoSEQ output held junction-only sequences without quality scores, so filtering differed. Assay: immunoSEQ multiplex PCR; the TCRdb copy retains only in-frame clones and omits some. V, J and clone size reflect that table, while D and trimming were determined from the DNA. The sample carries about 490,000 clones, approximately 84% recorded once. With regard to this clone: Its antigen is undetermined.

Donors, healthy HIV-negative adults, lacked recent acute infections or vaccinations. The chain joins TRBV5-4 to TRBJ1-1; a weak D match, TRBD1 (6 bases). The sequence was obtained from a woman aged 40-49 years in good health. Some clones in this sample may be carry-over from other donors' samples. Sequences were obtained from PBMCs. CDR3 sequence reads: CASSLVGGEEAFF. The CDR3, as DNA: TGTGCCAGCAGCTTGGTAGGGGGTGAAGAAGCTTTCTTT.